In this sample, the clone carrying this T cell receptor (beta chain) turned up once. As originally analysed: The authors estimated nucleated cell counts from reference gene primer amplification. Measured with immunoSEQ multiplex PCR; TCRdb has only the in-frame clones, and not every one. V, J and clone size derive from that table, while D and trimming were established from the DNA sequence. This table holds under 95,000 clones, roughly 87% found once. This entry belongs to a study of blood T cell repertoires in COVID-19. Study information: COVID-19 samples, acute and convalescent, were from the United States, Italy and Spain. T cells, B-cell-depleted T cells, or PBMCs provided the cDNA or gDNA that served as material.

The CDR3 runs to 13 residues. The germline V gene has CDR1 SNHLY and CDR2 FYNNEI. V was pared by 8 bases and J by 6 bases, with 4 bases of the junction left unmatched. The sample consisted of peripheral blood. The TCR comes from a woman aged 45-65 years with acute or convalescent COVID-19. This chain uses TRBV2 with TRBJ1-6, with 7 bases matching TRBD1. CDR3 amino acids: CASSGQPNSPLHF. CDR3 coding DNA: TGTGCCAGCTCGGGACAGCCTAATTCACCCCTCCACTTT. Full variable domain (outside the CDR3, taken from reference TRBV2 and TRBJ1-6): EPEVTQTPSHQVTQMGQEVILRCVPISNHLYFYWYRQILGQKVEFLVSFYNNEISEKSEIFDDQFSVERPDGSNFTLKIRSTKLEDSAMYFCASSGQPNSPLHFGNGTRLTVT.